These 25 T cell receptor beta chains were all obtained from the same sample, sequenced in a study of blood T cells in healthy people across ages. Next came a second PCR, run for about 7 to 12 cycles, which used a sample-barcoded 5' primer along with a J-beta primer mix. TCRdb re-derived calls from the 5' RACE reads in MiXCR, one entry per CDR3 protein. The sample lists 1.5 million to 1.9 million distinct CDR3 sequences, about 45% occurring once. The specimen was blood. These receptor sequences come from a woman younger than 35 in good health.

There are many counts of this clonotype. The genes are TRBV7-9 and TRBJ1-2; 10 bases are a match to TRBD1. Trimming at V came to 3 bases and at J to 7 bases, leaving 2 bases not matched to a gene. The CDR3 is made up of 13 amino acids. The V gene's germline CDR1 is SEHNR and CDR2 FQNEAQ (reference sequence). CDR3 sequence (DNA): TGTGCCAGCAGCTTGGGACAGGGGTTTGGCTACACCTTC. Its translation is CASSLGQGFGYTF.

This clonotype was seen a single time. This chain connects TRBV7-9 to TRBJ2-7; 12 nucleotides agree with TRBD2. Per the germline V gene, CDR1 is SEHNR and CDR2 is FQNEAQ (reference sequence). Unmatched junction bases numbered 10, after V lost 5 bases and J lost 5 bases. The length of the CDR3 is 16 residues. As DNA, the CDR3 is TGTGCCAGCAGCCCAAGACTAGCGGGAGAGGAGGACGAGCAGTACTTC. It translates to CASSPRLAGEEDEQYF.

At least ten counts were recorded for this clonotype. V is TRBV5-1 and J is TRBJ1-1; D uncertain. Trimming removed 4 bases at V and 1 base at J, with 5 bases between. CDR3 size: 12 residues. Germline CDR1 is SGHRS and CDR2 is YFSETQ. The CDR3 loop reads CASSMGNTEAFF. The CDR3 DNA sequence: TGCGCCAGCAGCATGGGGAACACTGAAGCTTTCTTT.

The V and J genes are TRBV9 and TRBJ2-4, with a possible D match to TRBD2 (6 bases). The J call may be incorrect, as the DNA end agrees better with TRBJ2-7. CDR1 is SGDLS, CDR2 YYNGEE, per germline. CDR3 length equals 15 residues. DNA of the CDR3: TGTGCCAGCAGCGCAGCCTCTGGCGGGGTCTACGAGCAGTACTTC. It encodes CASSAASGGVYEQYF.

The rearrangement joins TRBV6-6 to TRBJ2-7; possibly TRBD2 for D (6 bases). The CDR3 sequence is 14 residues long. CDR1 is MNHNY and CDR2 is SVGAGI in the germline V gene (reference sequence). Trimming removed 4 bases from V and 3 bases from J, with 13 bases in between. The CDR3 sequence: CASSSVVAVYEQYF. The CDR3 DNA follows: TGTGCCAGCAGTTCGGTAGTAGCGGTCTACGAGCAGTACTTC.

This clonotype was picked up a small number of times. The rearrangement joins TRBV6-6 to TRBJ2-7; D is ambiguous. Germline V CDR1 and CDR2: MNHNY, SVGAGI (reference sequence). There are 12 residues in the CDR3. Trimming removed 1 base from V and 5 bases from J, with 6 bases in between. This CDR3 reads CASSYLSNEQYF. The DNA for the CDR3 is TGTGCCAGCAGTTACTTGTCTAACGAGCAGTACTTC.

On this clonotype itself: Lacking the conserved final phenylalanine or tryptophan, this CDR3 likely reflects a read error. This chain uses TRBV4-1 with TRBJ2-3; D tentatively reads TRBD1 or TRBD2 (5 bases each). The CDR3 length is 17 residues. CDR1 and CDR2 (germline): MGHRA, YSYEKL. V lost 4 bases to trimming and J lost 6 bases, with 23 bases between them. The CDR3 nucleotides read TGCGCCAGCAGCCGCTTAGGGTCCCGCTCCGGGGCTGATACGCAGTATCTT. Its protein is CASSRLGSRSGADTQYL.

This clonotype has just a few counts. This rearrangement joins TRBV7-2 to TRBJ1-1; no firm D call. V was trimmed by 0 bases and J by 7 bases, leaving 6 bases between them. Germline V gives CDR1 SGHTA, CDR2 FQGNSA. CDR3 length: 12 amino acids. CDR3 protein: CASSLAGIEAFF. The CDR3 DNA is TGTGCCAGCAGCTTAGCGGGGATTGAAGCTTTCTTT.

The chain joins TRBV12-3 or TRBV12-4 to TRBJ1-4, with a weak D call TRBD1 (5 bases). The CDR3 extends over 16 amino acids. Trimming removed 6 bases from V and 6 bases from J, with 20 bases in between. This chain's CDR3 is CASSPPYGGGYEKLFF. The CDR3 DNA reads TGTGCCAGCAGCCCCCCTTACGGGGGTGGATATGAAAAACTGTTTTTT.

V and J are TRBV4-2 and TRBJ1-5; no definite D call. This CDR3 has 16 residues. Trimming removed 0 bases from V and 3 bases from J, with 12 bases in between. The germline V gene has CDR1 LGHNA and CDR2 YNFKEQ. The CDR3 DNA reads as TGTGCCAGCAGCCAAGATTTAGGACGTCTCAATCAGCCCCAGCATTTT. The encoded protein is CASSQDLGRLNQPQHF.

This chain links TRBV7-9 with TRBJ2-6; D perhaps matches TRBD2 (5 bases). Germline CDR1 and CDR2: SEHNR and FQNEAQ (reference sequence). The germline V and J ends were trimmed by 1 base and 5 bases, with 12 bases remaining between them. The CDR3 consists of 16 residues. In nucleotides, the CDR3 is TGTGCCAGCAGCTTAGATCCAGGAGGTTGGGCCAACGTCCTGACTTTC. Translating it yields CASSLDPGGWANVLTF.

This clonotype was seen only a few times. The chain links TRBV4-3 to TRBJ2-7; 7 positions match TRBD2. The germline gives CDR1 LGHNA, CDR2 YSLEER. The junction had 6 bases not matched to a gene; V was cut back by 1 base and J by 0 bases. The CDR3 is made up of 16 amino acids. This CDR3 reads CASSQAHPGGSYEQYF. The DNA of the CDR3 is TGCGCCAGCAGCCAAGCCCACCCGGGGGGCTCCTACGAGCAGTACTTC.

The V and J genes are TRBV12-5 and TRBJ2-1, with TRBD2 matching over 11 bases. Germline V CDR1 and CDR2: LGHNT, FRNRAP. CDR3 length: 16 residues. V was clipped by 5 bases and J by 1 base; unmatched bases: 4. The DNA of the CDR3 is TGTGCTAGTGGTCCGACTAGCGGGGTGTCCTACAATGAGCAGTTCTTC. It codes for CASGPTSGVSYNEQFF. The complete variable domain, with remaining parts taken from reference TRBV12-5 and TRBJ2-1, reads DARVTQTPRHKVTEMGQEVTMRCQPILGHNTVFWYRQTMMQGLELLAYFRNRAPLDDSGMPKDRFSAEMPDATLATLKIQPSEPRDSAVYFCASGPTSGVSYNEQFFGPGTRLTVL.

On this clonotype: One end of the junction is discordant with germline, which a read error may explain. The chain recombines TRBV7-9 with TRBJ2-7; D is ambiguous. This CDR3 region has 15 residues. Looked up from germline, CDR1 is SEHNR and CDR2 is FQNEAQ (reference sequence). Written as DNA, the CDR3 is TGTGCCAGCAGTTTAGATCGGCAGTTCGTGGACGAGCAGTACTTC. This gives the protein CASSLDRQFVDEQYF.

The rearrangement joins TRBV5-1 to TRBJ2-1; D gene unclear. The V and J ends lost 0 bases and 5 bases respectively, with 15 bases between them. The CDR3 consists of 16 residues. Germline-derived CDR1 and CDR2 are SGHRS and YFSETQ. CDR3 amino acids: CASSLVLGGTNNEQFF. The CDR3 DNA reads as TGCGCCAGCAGCTTGGTTCTGGGCGGTACCAACAATGAGCAGTTCTTC.

The DNA of the CDR3 is TGCAGTGCTCCCAGCCGGGGCGGTAGCGGGGAGCAAGATACGCAGTATTTT. Its translation: CSAPSRGGSGEQDTQYF. The chain uses TRBV20-1 and TRBJ2-3, with 8 bases aligning to TRBD2. Per germline, CDR1 DFQATT and CDR2 SNEGSKA (reference sequence). The junction had 18 bases not matched to a gene; V was cut back by 5 bases and J by 5 bases. The CDR3 has 17 residues.

The chain uses TRBV7-2 and TRBJ1-2; no firm D call. Trimming removed 0 bases at V and 3 bases at J, with 14 bases between. The CDR3 length is 16 residues. Germline CDR1 and CDR2: SGHTA and FQGNSA. The DNA for the CDR3 is TGTGCCAGCAGCTTAGCGCTTAGTGGATCTGACTATGGCTACACCTTC. Translating it yields CASSLALSGSDYGYTF.

V gene TRBV4-1 combines with J gene TRBJ1-2; 10 positions match TRBD1. Per the germline V gene, CDR1 is MGHRA and CDR2 is YSYEKL. The CDR3 length is 17 residues. After removal of 7 bases from V and 4 bases from J, the junction contained 15 bases not matched to a gene. DNA for the CDR3: TGCGCCAGCAACCAGTGGACAGGGGGAAAAGGGGCCTATGGCTACACCTTC. This gives the protein CASNQWTGGKGAYGYTF.

V usage is TRBV20-1 and J usage is TRBJ1-4; D may be TRBD1 (6 bases). V was clipped by 3 bases and J by 8 bases, with 13 bases between them. This CDR3 comprises 13 residues. Germline V lookup: CDR1 DFQATT, CDR2 SNEGSKA (reference sequence). CDR3 bases: TGCAGTGCTAGGAGGGGGGTACAGGAAAAACTGTTTTTT. Protein product: CSARRGVQEKLFF.

Comment on this clonotype: One end of the junction fails to match germline, which may point to a read error. The chain has TRBV6-2 or TRBV6-3 and TRBJ2-2, with D tentatively TRBD2 (5 bases). Germline-derived CDR1 and CDR2 are MNHEY and SVGEGT. The CDR3 is made up of 15 amino acids. The CDR3 sequence: CASSLLGRNTRELFF. For the CDR3, the DNA is TGTGCCAGCAGCCTACTAGGACGGAACACCAGGGAGCTGTTTTTT.

As concerns this clonotype: The junction and the germline gene differ at one end; a read error may be behind it. The chain uses TRBV11-2 and TRBJ2-4, with 8 bases fitting TRBD1. Matching the DNA end better, TRBJ2-5 makes the J call doubtful. This CDR3 region has 14 residues. Germline V gene lookup returns CDR1 SGHAT and CDR2 FQNNGV. The CDR3 reads CTSSPGGYVETQYF. In DNA form, the CDR3 reads TGTACCAGCAGCCCAGGGGGCTACGTGGAGACCCAGTACTTC.

The chain carries TRBV7-2 and TRBJ2-6, with no clear D. The CDR3 has 16 amino acids. CDR1 is SGHTA and CDR2 is FQGNSA in the germline V gene. V was trimmed by 3 bases and J by 0 bases, leaving 9 bases between them. The CDR3 sequence is CASSFPLISGANVLTF. The CDR3 nucleotides are TGTGCCAGCAGCTTCCCACTTATCTCTGGGGCCAACGTCCTGACTTTC. Looking up the rest from reference TRBV7-2 and TRBJ2-6 gives the full variable domain: GAGVSQSPSNKVTEKGKDVELRCDPISGHTALYWYRQSLGQGLEFLIYFQGNSAPDKSGLPSDRFSAERTGGSVSTLTIQRTQQEDSAVYLCASSFPLISGANVLTFGAGSRLTVL.

J is TRBJ1-1 and V is TRBV6-2 or TRBV6-3, with D maybe TRBD1 (5 bases). Trimming stripped 0 bases from V and 6 bases from J, with 20 bases between. This CDR3 contains 17 residues. Germline assignment: CDR1 MNHEY and CDR2 SVGEGT. CDR3 DNA sequence: TGTGCCAGCAGTTACTCCCCGGGGGATGCAGGGAGGGCTGAAGCTTTCTTT. Its translation: CASSYSPGDAGRAEAFF.

CDR3 in amino acids: CASSWTGGKGAEAFF. CDR3 sequence (DNA): TGCGCCAGCAGCTGGACAGGGGGCAAGGGCGCTGAAGCTTTCTTT. This chain joins TRBV5-1 and TRBJ1-1; 11 positions agree with TRBD1. Germline V lookup: CDR1 SGHRS, CDR2 YFSETQ. The CDR3 has 15 residues. The ends lost 3 bases at V and 6 bases at J; junction bases unmatched: 7.

The rearrangement links TRBV6-2 or TRBV6-3 to TRBJ1-2, with 9 bases aligning to TRBD1. Germline-derived CDR1 and CDR2 are MNHEY and SVGEGT. The CDR3 sequence is 15 residues long. V lost 5 bases to trimming and J lost 2 bases; unmatched junction nucleotides: 6. The CDR3 region is CASSTNRGLNYGYTF. The CDR3 nucleotides read TGTGCCAGCAGTACCAACAGGGGGCTAAACTATGGCTACACCTTC.